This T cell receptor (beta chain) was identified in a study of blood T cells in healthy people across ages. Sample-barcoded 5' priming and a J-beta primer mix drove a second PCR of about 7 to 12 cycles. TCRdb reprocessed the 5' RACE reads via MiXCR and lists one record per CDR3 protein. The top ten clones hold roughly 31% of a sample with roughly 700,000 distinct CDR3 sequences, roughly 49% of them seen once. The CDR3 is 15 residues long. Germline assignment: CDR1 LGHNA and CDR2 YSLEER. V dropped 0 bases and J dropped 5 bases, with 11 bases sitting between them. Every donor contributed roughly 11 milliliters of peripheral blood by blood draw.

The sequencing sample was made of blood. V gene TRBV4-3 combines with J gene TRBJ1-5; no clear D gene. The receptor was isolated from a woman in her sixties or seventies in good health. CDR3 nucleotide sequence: TGCGCCAGCAGCCAAGAATTCGGGAAAGATCAGCCCCAGCATTTT. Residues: CASSQEFGKDQPQHF.